Listed here is a single T cell receptor (beta chain). Its recognized antigen is unknown. No quality values exist for individual bases; no much larger clone is one base distant. The CDR3, cysteine through phenylalanine, is 14 amino acids long. The DNA shown is the 42-base CDR3, in frame from base 1. At the junction V is shortened by 5 bases and J by 2 bases; bases outside the gene matches: 5. The germline V gene yields SNHLY for CDR1 and FYNNEI for CDR2. Samples from volunteer blood donors who had recovered from COVID-19 were contributed by a second Seattle source. The collaborating institutions used their own protocols to collect whole blood in K2EDTA tubes. For TCRbeta analysis, collaborator samples were shipped as frozen whole blood, as isolated PBMCs, or as DNA extracted from either sample type. TCRbeta CDR3 regions were amplified from genomic DNA by means of the immunoSEQ Assay, a bias-controlled multiplex PCR. As for how the authors treated the data: Nucleated cell counts per sample were estimated from amplification of reference gene primers within the assay. To quantify the absolute abundance of each unique TCRbeta CDR3 rearrangement, sequence reads were collapsed and filtered. Productive Simpson clonality was computed per sample as the square root of Simpson's diversity index over productive rearrangements. TCRdb retrieved this table from immuneACCESS and kept in-frame rearrangements only. Not all clones are present; in checked studies, unresolved V genes account for under half, and no reason is known for the remainder. Clone size and the V and J calls come from that table; the DNA yielded D and trimming. This sample lists some 250,000 clones; approximately 86% were detected once. The ten largest clones represent around 2.8% of the sample.

These data belong to a study of blood T cell repertoires in COVID-19 (dated by TCRdb to about 2020). Describing the broader study: Samples from collaborators originated in the United States, Italy and Spain and spanned both the acute and convalescent phases of COVID-19. The prospective study material was composed of cDNA or gDNA derived from T cells, B-cell-depleted T cells, or PBMCs. Deeply sampled blood TCRbeta repertoires from subjects exposed to, actively infected with, or recovered from COVID-19 were included in the dataset. The repertoires were made available in a free public database intended to serve as a resource for research on the immune response to SARS-CoV-2. The samples were drawn from the first 160 participants of the ongoing ImmuneRACE study and from 1,254 subjects provided by 6 global collaborators. Sample metadata almost always included a de-identified subject ID, COVID-19 status, age in years and sex. Where available, HLA class I and class II types were taken from metadata supplied by the sample provider and were not determined by assay-based typing.

Findings and caveats that apply to the study as a whole: Clinical and demographic metadata were provided uncurated, with the amount varying by source and participant.

This clonotype was sampled from a young woman who had recovered from COVID-19. This receptor chain uses TRBV2 and TRBJ1-2, with TRBD1 matching 7 junction bases. The sample consisted of peripheral blood. The bases are TGTGCCAGCAGTACGACAGGGTCCAACTATGGCTACACCTTC. Its protein reads: CASSTTGSNYGYTF.